Sequencing of this T cell receptor beta chain was carried out in a study of molecular identifiers for immune sequencing clone quantification. Germline V gives CDR1 SQVTM, CDR2 ANQGSEA. V lost 4 bases, J lost 1 base, and 9 bases lay in between. This CDR3 spans 13 amino acids. Naive CD8 libraries came from about 19,000 to 1,100,000 sorted cells with 10%, 30% or 50% RNA. When naive CD8 T cells were sorted, they were gated as CD8+CD4-CCR7+CD45RA+. It was with previously described methods and listed TCR primers that bulk TCR libraries were made. TCRdb independently ran MiXCR on the PCR reads; one entry per CDR3 protein. The table includes around 94,000 distinct CDR3 sequences, about a third detected once. As for this clonotype: A read error is possible here, since a much larger clone lies one base away. In this CDR3 the conserved last residue, phenylalanine or tryptophan, is missing, so a read error is likely.

The V call is TRBV29-1, the J call TRBJ2-3; the D gene is possibly TRBD2 (6 bases). The sample was naive CD8+ T cells from blood, with Jurkat cell RNA spiked in. The subset was: FACS-sorted CD8+CD4-CCR7+CD45RA+ naive T cells. The sequence was obtained from a human donor in good health. Some libraries in this study had Jurkat cell RNA spiked in. The CDR3 loop reads CSVVGGGTDTQYI. The CDR3, as DNA: TGCAGCGTTGTAGGCGGGGGCACAGATACGCAGTATATT.